Presented here are 18 T cell receptor beta chains from one specimen sequenced in a study of PD-1 blockade in classical Hodgkin lymphoma. Relapse after autologous stem cell transplantation occurred in every patient, and brentuximab vedotin exposure varied. The data were produced by immunoSEQ multiplex PCR, yet TCRdb's version contains in-frame clones alone and is incomplete. The sample lists tens of thousands of clones, just over 90% occurring once. The sequences come from peripheral blood mononuclear cells (PBMCs), collected at baseline. The receptor set was obtained from a human donor with classical Hodgkin lymphoma.

This sequence joins TRBV4-1 and TRBJ1-2; D gene unclear. The V end lost 4 bases, the J end lost 4 bases, and 19 bases lay between the germline ends. The CDR3 extends over 16 amino acids. Germline V gene lookup returns CDR1 MGHRA and CDR2 YSYEKL. For the CDR3, the DNA is TGCGCCAGCAGCCCAAGTCTACTTCTCCGGGGCTATGGCTACACCTTC. It translates to CASSPSLLLRGYGYTF.

The chain has TRBV2 and TRBJ2-7; D call uncertain. The germline CDR1 and CDR2 sequences are SNHLY and FYNNEI. V was shortened by 8 bases and J by 2 bases, with 10 bases between the two germline ends. There are 12 residues in the CDR3. The DNA of the CDR3 is TGTGCCAGCGGTCTCTTGGCCTACGAGCAGTACTTC. This gives the protein CASGLLAYEQYF.

The chain is built from TRBV9 and TRBJ2-7; 11 nucleotides match TRBD2. The germline V gene encodes CDR1 SGDLS and CDR2 YYNGEE. This CDR3 region has 15 residues. Trimming at V came to 1 base and at J to 4 bases, leaving 4 bases not matched to a gene. The CDR3 nucleotides read TGTGCCAGCAGCGTAACTAGCGGGAGAGGTTACGAGCAGTACTTC. Translation gives CASSVTSGRGYEQYF.

The genes are TRBV7-6 and TRBJ2-6, with TRBD1 identical over 10 bases. Germline V gene sequence: CDR1 SGHVS, CDR2 FNYEAQ. The CDR3 has 16 amino acids. V gave up 6 bases and J gave up 1 base; unmatched junction bases: 3. The CDR3 is CASSRDRGSGANVLTF. Here the CDR3 DNA reads TGTGCCAGCAGTCGGGACAGGGGTTCTGGGGCCAACGTCCTGACTTTC.

The V and J genes are TRBV27 and TRBJ1-5, with TRBD1 as a possible D gene (5 bases). The CDR3 loop spans 16 amino acids. Trimming left V 4 bases short and J 2 bases short, with 15 bases between. CDR1 is MNHEY, CDR2 SMNVEV, per germline (reference sequence). CDR3 loop: CASSYSGGVGNQPQHF. CDR3 nucleotides: TGTGCCAGCAGTTATAGTGGGGGTGTGGGCAATCAGCCCCAGCATTTT.

The chain couples TRBV27 to TRBJ2-7; tentative D call: TRBD1 (7 bases). V lost 3 bases and J lost 2, with 14 bases in between. Germline V gives CDR1 MNHEY, CDR2 SMNVEV (reference sequence). The CDR3 contains 15 residues. DNA of the CDR3: TGTGCCAGCAGTTTCGACAGGGACTCTACCTACGAGCAGTACTTC. This encodes CASSFDRDSTYEQYF.

The chain couples TRBV2 to TRBJ2-3, with D perhaps assigned TRBD1 or TRBD2 (5 bases each). Germline-derived CDR1 and CDR2 are SNHLY and FYNNEI. The ends were cut back, 8 bases at V and 2 bases at J, with 17 bases in the middle. The length of the CDR3 is 15 residues. For the CDR3, the DNA is TGTGCCAGCCGGGGTGTCCGGGACCCCACAGATACGCAGTATTTT. Translation gives CASRGVRDPTDTQYF. Complete variable domain (other parts from reference TRBV2 and TRBJ2-3): EPEVTQTPSHQVTQMGQEVILRCVPISNHLYFYWYRQILGQKVEFLVSFYNNEISEKSEIFDDQFSVERPDGSNFTLKIRSTKLEDSAMYFCASRGVRDPTDTQYFGPGTRLTVL.

V usage is TRBV9 and J usage is TRBJ1-2, with D possibly TRBD1 on 6 matching bases. CDR1 is SGDLS, CDR2 YYNGEE, per germline. The V and J ends lost 0 bases and 10 bases respectively, with 16 bases between them. This CDR3 has 14 amino acids. The chain's CDR3 is CASSVELGGVVYTF. As DNA, the CDR3 is TGTGCCAGCAGCGTAGAGTTAGGGGGAGTGGTCTACACCTTC.

The CDR3 bases are TGTGCCAGTAGTATATCCCCGGGACAGTGGGAGCAGTTCTTC. Translating gives CASSISPGQWEQFF. V is TRBV19 and J is TRBJ2-1, with 7 bases identical to TRBD1. V gave up 2 bases and J gave up 10 bases; unmatched junction bases: 8. Germline V CDR1 and CDR2: LNHDA, SQIVND (reference sequence). CDR3 length: 14 amino acids.

The chain uses TRBV27 and TRBJ1-1; D is ambiguous. CDR1 is MNHEY, CDR2 SMNVEV, per germline (reference sequence). Trimming removed 5 bases from V and 0 bases from J, with 16 bases in between. This CDR3 spans 16 amino acids. The CDR3 reads CASSPTRIALNTEAFF. The CDR3 nucleotides read TGTGCCAGCAGTCCCACGAGAATAGCACTGAACACTGAAGCTTTCTTT.

The chain uses TRBV5-1 and TRBJ2-2; 8 bases map to TRBD1. Germline CDR1 is SGHRS and CDR2 is YFSETQ. The length of the CDR3 is 16 residues. Trimming took 2 bases from V and 2 from J; bases not matched to a gene: 5. In DNA, the CDR3 is TGCGCCAGCAGCTTCCAGGGACAGGACAACACCGGGGAGCTGTTTTTT. This gives the protein CASSFQGQDNTGELFF.

V is TRBV4-2 and J is TRBJ2-3; possible D gene TRBD2, 5 bases. Germline loops: CDR1 LGHNA, CDR2 YNFKEQ. The V and J ends lost 7 bases and 4 bases respectively, with 18 bases between them. CDR3 length: 15 amino acids. The CDR3, as DNA: TGTGCCAGCAATTACGGAGGCCTGGACTCAGATACGCAGTATTTT. This translates into CASNYGGLDSDTQYF.

The rearrangement uses TRBV7-3 and TRBJ1-3; D call uncertain. This CDR3 spans 14 amino acids. CDR1 is SGHTA, CDR2 FQGTGA, per germline. The V end was cut by 5 bases, the J end by 2 bases, with 10 bases between. The CDR3 spells CASSRGSPGNTIYF. In DNA, the CDR3 is TGTGCCAGCAGCCGAGGATCCCCTGGAAACACCATATATTTT.

The rearrangement joins TRBV5-1 to TRBJ1-2, with 8 bases fitting TRBD1. Germline V lookup: CDR1 SGHRS, CDR2 YFSETQ. V shed 4 bases, J shed 8 bases, and the junction held 13 bases outside the gene matches. CDR3 length: 15 residues. CDR3 protein: CASSPGQGASRGYTF. The DNA for the CDR3 is TGCGCCAGCAGCCCAGGACAGGGCGCCTCAAGGGGCTACACCTTC.

The V call is TRBV18, the J call TRBJ2-7; no firm D call. The germline CDR1 and CDR2 sequences are KGHSH and LQKENI. The CDR3 extends over 14 amino acids. V was trimmed by 3 bases and J by 2 bases, leaving 11 bases between them. CDR3 nucleotide sequence: TGTGCCAGCTCACCGGGTCCTCGGGCCTACGAGCAGTACTTC. The encoded protein is CASSPGPRAYEQYF. The full variable domain, rest sourced from reference TRBV18 and TRBJ2-7, is NAGVMQNPRHLVRRRGQEARLRCSPMKGHSHVYWYRQLPEEGLKFMVYLQKENIIDESGMPKERFSAEFPKEGPSILRIQQVVRGDSAAYFCASSPGPRAYEQYFGPGTRLTVT.

The chain uses TRBV14 and TRBJ2-7; D ambiguous. CDR1 is SGHDN, CDR2 FVKESK, per germline. Deletions cut 1 base from V and 4 bases from J, with 14 bases between. The CDR3 is 15 residues long. The CDR3 DNA is TGTGCCAGCAGCCAAGGGGTGTTAAATAGGTACGAGCAGTACTTC. Translated: CASSQGVLNRYEQYF.

The rearrangement joins TRBV9 to TRBJ1-6; 7 nucleotides agree with TRBD1. Per the germline V gene, CDR1 is SGDLS and CDR2 is YYNGEE. The V and J ends lost 3 bases and 5 bases, in that order; junction bases with no gene match: 2. There are 14 residues in the CDR3. The CDR3 DNA reads as TGTGCCAGCAGCGACGGGACAGATAATTCACCCCTCCACTTT. Protein: CASSDGTDNSPLHF.

In regard to this clone: Given a far larger clone just one base away, this is likely a sequencing read error. The CDR3: CASSPDRGSYGYTF. The DNA of the CDR3 is TGTGCCAGCAGCCCAGACAGGGGATCCTATGGCTACACCTTC. The gene calls are TRBV4-2 and TRBJ1-2; 8 nucleotides agree with TRBD1. V gave up 4 bases and J gave up 4 bases; unmatched junction bases: 5. This CDR3 spans 14 amino acids. Germline V lookup: CDR1 LGHNA, CDR2 YNFKEQ.